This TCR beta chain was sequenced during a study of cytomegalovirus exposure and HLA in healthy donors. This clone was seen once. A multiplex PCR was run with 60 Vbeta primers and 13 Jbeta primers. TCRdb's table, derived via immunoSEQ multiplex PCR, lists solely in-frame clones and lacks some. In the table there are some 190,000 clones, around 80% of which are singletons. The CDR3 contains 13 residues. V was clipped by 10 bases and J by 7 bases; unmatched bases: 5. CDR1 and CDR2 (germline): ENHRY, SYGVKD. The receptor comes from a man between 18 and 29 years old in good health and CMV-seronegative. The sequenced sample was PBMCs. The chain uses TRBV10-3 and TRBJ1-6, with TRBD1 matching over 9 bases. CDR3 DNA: TGTGCCACGCGGGGGACAGGGAATTCACCCCTCCACTTT. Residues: CATRGTGNSPLHF.